This entry lists 18 T cell receptor beta chains sequenced from one sample in a study of T cell repertoires in cytomegalovirus infection. TCRdb called the reads again in MiXCR, with one record for every CDR3 protein. The sample shows some 700,000 distinct CDR3 sequences, less than 40% of them seen only once. Sequencing was performed on PBMCs. The receptors derive from a human donor in good health (CMV status not recorded). Some clones in this sample may be carry-over from other donors' samples.

This clonotype came up many times. The genes are TRBV12-3 or TRBV12-4 and TRBJ1-1, with unresolved D. This CDR3 has 12 residues. V was cut by 5 bases and J by 7 bases, with 11 bases left in between. CDR3 bases: TGTGCCAGCAGTCTGGATGCGGTTGAAGCTTTCTTT. This encodes CASSLDAVEAFF.

The genes are TRBV5-1 and TRBJ2-7; D is possibly TRBD1 (5 bases). The CDR3 loop spans 14 amino acids. Germline CDR1 reads SGHRS; CDR2 reads YFSETQ. V dropped 4 bases and J dropped 1 base, with 12 bases sitting between them. In DNA form, the CDR3 reads TGCGCCAGCAGCCAGGGATCCAGGTCCTACGAGCAGTACTTC. This translates into CASSQGSRSYEQYF.

The table lists this clonotype with a few counts. V gene TRBV27 combines with J gene TRBJ1-2, with 8 bases that match TRBD1. V was clipped by 10 bases and J by 9 bases; unmatched bases: 13. The length of the CDR3 is 13 residues. Germline V gene lookup returns CDR1 MNHEY and CDR2 SMNVEV (reference sequence). CDR3 in amino acids: CATFPRQGHSYTF. The CDR3 nucleotides read TGTGCCACCTTCCCTCGACAGGGGCATAGCTACACCTTC.

In this sample, this clonotype turned up a few times. The V and J genes are TRBV29-1 and TRBJ2-7; D is possibly TRBD1 or TRBD2 (5 bases each). This CDR3 has 13 amino acids. Germline V lookup: CDR1 SQVTM, CDR2 ANQGSEA. The V gene lost 5 bases and the J gene lost 0 bases, with 11 bases spanning the gap. The CDR3 DNA follows: TGCAGCGTTCTATACGGGACCTCCTACGAGCAGTACTTC. As protein: CSVLYGTSYEQYF.

This chain links TRBV7-8 with TRBJ2-7; 8 nucleotides match TRBD2. The V and J ends lost 5 bases and 2 bases, in that order; junction bases with no gene match: 5. CDR1 and CDR2 from the germline V gene are SGHVS and FQNEAQ. This CDR3 comprises 14 residues. The CDR3 DNA sequence: TGTGCCAGCAGCACCCGGACTAGCACCTACGAGCAGTACTTC. This translates into CASSTRTSTYEQYF. Full variable domain (remainder filled in from reference TRBV7-8 and TRBJ2-7): GAGVSQSPRYKVAKRGQDVALRCDPISGHVSLFWYQQALGQGPEFLTYFQNEAQLDKSGLPSDRFFAERPEGSVSTLKIQRTQQEDSAVYLCASSTRTSTYEQYFGPGTRLTVT.

The chain has TRBV7-4 and TRBJ2-7, with 8 bases that match TRBD1. CDR1 and CDR2 from the germline V gene are SGHVT and SQSDAQ. V gave up 5 bases and J gave up 3 bases; unmatched junction bases: 6. The CDR3 length is 14 residues. As DNA, the CDR3 is TGTGCCAGCAGCGGGGACAGGCAAAACTACGAGCAGTACTTC. This encodes CASSGDRQNYEQYF.

The CDR3 region is CASSFRQESEQFF. The CDR3 bases are TGTGCCAGTAGTTTTAGACAGGAAAGTGAGCAGTTCTTC. The V call is TRBV19, the J call TRBJ2-1, with a possible D match to TRBD1 (6 bases). The CDR3 consists of 13 residues. V was clipped by 5 bases and J by 9 bases, with 14 bases between them. Germline V gene data show CDR1 as LNHDA and CDR2 as SQIVND (reference sequence).

The chain combines TRBV29-1 with TRBJ2-5, with 7 bases aligning to TRBD2. Germline values: CDR1 SQVTM, CDR2 ANQGSEA. CDR3 size: 13 residues. Trimming removed 7 bases from V and 3 bases from J; junction bases left unmatched: 8. CDR3 in amino acids: CSAAGLFEETQYF. CDR3 bases: TGCAGCGCCGCGGGACTATTCGAAGAGACCCAGTACTTC.

On this clonotype: Lacking the conserved final phenylalanine or tryptophan, this CDR3 likely reflects a read error. As DNA, the CDR3 is TGTGCCAGTAGAACTTATGACAGGGGAAAAGAGACCCAGTACTTA. Translated: CASRTYDRGKETQYL. The rearrangement uses TRBV19 and TRBJ2-5; the match to TRBD1 covers 8 bases. The ends lost 6 bases at V and 3 bases at J; junction bases unmatched: 9. Germline values: CDR1 LNHDA, CDR2 SQIVND (reference sequence). The CDR3 covers 15 residues.

The chain links TRBV7-2 to TRBJ2-5; TRBD1 or TRBD2 may be the D gene (5 bases each). The CDR3 contains 15 residues. From germline, CDR1 is SGHTA and CDR2 FQGNSA. V was shortened by 5 bases and J by 2 bases, with 15 bases between the two germline ends. The CDR3 coding sequence is TGTGCCAGCAGCACAGTCGGGGCAGTTCAAGAGACCCAGTACTTC. This sequence encodes CASSTVGAVQETQYF.

This clonotype was detected a few times. The chain recombines TRBV7-2 with TRBJ1-1; D not certain. With 4 bases removed from V and 6 bases from J, the gap between germline ends came to 9 bases. The CDR3 runs 12 residues. Germline values: CDR1 SGHTA, CDR2 FQGNSA. The chain's CDR3 is CASSSGRSEAFF. CDR3 nucleotide sequence: TGTGCCAGCAGCTCGGGGAGGTCTGAAGCTTTCTTT.

The chain recombines TRBV27 with TRBJ1-6; D is undetermined. V was trimmed by 4 bases and J by 0 bases, leaving 10 bases between them. The germline gives CDR1 MNHEY, CDR2 SMNVEV (reference sequence). This CDR3 has 16 amino acids. CDR3 loop: CASSSSTYSYNSPLHF. The CDR3 DNA is TGTGCCAGCAGTTCCTCGACCTACTCCTATAATTCACCCCTCCACTTT.

This clonotype appeared a few times. The chain couples TRBV7-8 to TRBJ1-1; 8 bases line up with TRBD1. Trimming took 6 bases from V and 0 from J; bases not matched to a gene: 6. The CDR3 extends over 15 amino acids. Germline V CDR1 and CDR2: SGHVS, FQNEAQ. The DNA of the CDR3 is TGTGCCAGCAGGCCTGGACAGGGTTTGAACACTGAAGCTTTCTTT. Its translation is CASRPGQGLNTEAFF.

To note about this clonotype: With a much larger clone just one base away, this may be a read error. The genes are TRBV12-3 or TRBV12-4 and TRBJ1-2, with a tentative D call TRBD1 (6 bases). Trimming took off 3 bases at V and 2 bases at J, with 16 bases between the two ends. The CDR3 runs 16 residues. CDR3 sequence: CASSFDRLMANYGYTF. CDR3 DNA sequence: TGTGCCAGCAGTTTTGACAGGCTGATGGCCAACTATGGCTACACCTTC.

The chain is built from TRBV12-3 or TRBV12-4 and TRBJ1-5; D not resolved. This CDR3 spans 14 amino acids. Trimming removed 4 bases from V and 5 bases from J, with 12 bases in between. The CDR3 bases are TGTGCCAGCAGTTCGGACGGCTTCTATCAGCCCCAGCATTTT. Encoded protein: CASSSDGFYQPQHF.

This clonotype was found a few times. The chain carries TRBV11-1 and TRBJ2-5; D perhaps matches TRBD1 (6 bases). Germline-derived CDR1 and CDR2 are SGHAT and FQDESV (reference sequence). Between the trimmed V and J ends, which lost 6 bases and 3 bases, there was a span of 14 bases. This CDR3 spans 14 amino acids. CDR3 coding DNA: TGTGCCAGCAGACCCGCCGGACAGAAAGAGACCCAGTACTTC. It codes for CASRPAGQKETQYF.

This clonotype was found many times. The chain has TRBV27 and TRBJ2-1; 8 positions match TRBD2. V was clipped by 6 bases and J by 4 bases; unmatched bases: 2. There are 13 residues in the CDR3. The V gene's germline CDR1 is MNHEY and CDR2 SMNVEV (reference sequence). CDR3 sequence (DNA): TGTGCCAGCAGAGCGGGGGTGTACAATGAGCAGTTCTTC. This translates into CASRAGVYNEQFF.

This clonotype was seen repeatedly, ten times or more. A read error may produce the germline difference seen at one junction end. The gene calls are TRBV12-3 or TRBV12-4 and TRBJ2-2; D perhaps matches TRBD1 (6 bases). This CDR3 has 15 amino acids. CDR3 nucleotide sequence: TGTGCCAGCAGCTTAGGACAGCCAAACACCGGGGAGCTGTTTTTT. It is translated as CASSLGQPNTGELFF.